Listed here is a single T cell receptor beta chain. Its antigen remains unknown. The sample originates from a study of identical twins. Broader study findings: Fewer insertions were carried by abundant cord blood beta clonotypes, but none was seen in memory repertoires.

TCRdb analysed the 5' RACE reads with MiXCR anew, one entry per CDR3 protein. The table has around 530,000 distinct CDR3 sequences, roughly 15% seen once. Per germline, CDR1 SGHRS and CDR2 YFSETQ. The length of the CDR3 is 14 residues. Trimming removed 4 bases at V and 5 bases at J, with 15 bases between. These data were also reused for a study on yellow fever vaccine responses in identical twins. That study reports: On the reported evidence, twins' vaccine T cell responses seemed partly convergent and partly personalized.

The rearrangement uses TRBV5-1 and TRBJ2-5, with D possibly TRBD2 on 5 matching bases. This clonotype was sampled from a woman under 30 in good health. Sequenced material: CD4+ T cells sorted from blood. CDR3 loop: CASSPREGGETQYF. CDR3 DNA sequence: TGCGCCAGCAGCCCACGCGAAGGCGGGGAGACCCAGTACTTC.